The next 25 T cell receptor beta chains were all read from a single sample in a study of shared clonotypes between healthy human individuals. Produced via immunoSEQ multiplex PCR; TCRdb's table is partial and in-frame only. The sample consists of about 2.5 million clones, 85% to 95% of them appearing once. The sample was naive CD4+ T cells from PBMCs. Regarding subset: CD45RA+ positively selected. Source of these receptors: a man aged 18 to 29 in good health. Some clones in this sample may be carry-over from other donors' samples.

The V call is TRBV4-2, the J call TRBJ2-1; 9 nucleotides align to TRBD2. Germline V CDR1 and CDR2: LGHNA, YNFKEQ. The CDR3 totals 17 residues. The V segment lost 4 bases and the J segment 7 bases; nucleotides outside the gene matches: 14. The CDR3 bases are TGTGCCAGCAGCCTCTCCGAAGCTAGCGGGATTAGTAATGAGCAGTTCTTC. Residues: CASSLSEASGISNEQFF.

The CDR3 DNA follows: TGTGCCAGCAGTGCCCGGGACAGCAAGTACTACGAGCAGTACTTC. Translated: CASSARDSKYYEQYF. The chain couples TRBV2 to TRBJ2-7, with 7 bases fitting TRBD1. CDR1 is SNHLY, CDR2 FYNNEI, per germline. This CDR3 has 15 amino acids. With V trimmed by 4 bases and J by 3 bases, 9 bases remained unmatched.

The CDR3 DNA reads TGTGCCAGCAGTTCCAGGGTATTGAACACTGAAGCTTTCTTT. This sequence encodes CASSSRVLNTEAFF. The J gene is TRBJ1-1, the V gene TRBV5-5, with a tentative D call TRBD1 (5 bases). Germline values: CDR1 SGHKS, CDR2 YYEKEE (reference sequence). V gave up 5 bases and J gave up 0 bases, with 11 bases separating them. The CDR3 has 14 residues.

The chain is built from TRBV5-1 and TRBJ2-1; either TRBD1 or TRBD2 may supply D (5 bases each). CDR3 length equals 14 residues. Trimming removed 0 bases from V and 5 bases from J, with 9 bases in between. CDR1 and CDR2 from the germline V gene are SGHRS and YFSETQ. The CDR3 nucleotides are TGCGCCAGCAGCTTGGCGGGACCGGACAATGAGCAGTTCTTC. Its translation: CASSLAGPDNEQFF.

This clone was seen just once. This sample also contains other DNA sequences that code for the same CDR3. V and J are TRBV9 and TRBJ2-5, with 13 nucleotides matching TRBD2. After removal of 3 bases from V and 2 bases from J, the junction contained 1 base not matched to a gene. The CDR3 is made up of 15 amino acids. CDR1 is SGDLS and CDR2 is YYNGEE in the germline V gene. CDR3 sequence reads: CASSAGLAGQETQYF. Here the CDR3 DNA reads TGTGCCAGCAGCGCGGGACTAGCGGGGCAAGAGACCCAGTACTTC.

This chain uses TRBV5-1 with TRBJ2-7, with D tentatively TRBD1 (5 bases). CDR3 length: 16 amino acids. CDR1 SGHRS and CDR2 YFSETQ come from the germline V gene. The V end was cut by 2 bases, the J end by 2 bases, with 17 bases between. CDR3 sequence (DNA): TGCGCCAGCAGCTTAGCTCCGGGTCAGGGTCCCTACGAGCAGTACTTC. Residues: CASSLAPGQGPYEQYF. Supplemented by reference TRBV5-1 and TRBJ2-7, the full variable domain reads KAGVTQTPRYLIKTRGQQVTLSCSPISGHRSVSWYQQTPGQGLQFLFEYFSETQRNKGNFPGRFSGRQFSNSRSEMNVSTLELGDSALYLCASSLAPGQGPYEQYFGPGTRLTVT.

The V and J genes are TRBV19 and TRBJ2-3; no definite D call. Trimming cost V 9 bases and J 1 base, with 14 bases left between them. CDR1 LNHDA and CDR2 SQIVND come from the germline V gene (reference sequence). The CDR3 has 14 amino acids. The DNA of the CDR3 is TGTGCCAGCTCAGCCCGGACGGGCACAGATACGCAGTATTTT. Its translation is CASSARTGTDTQYF.

With regard to this clone: This same CDR3 is encoded by further DNA sequences in the sample. CDR3 nucleotide sequence: TGTGCCAGCAGTCCCTCCGGGACTAGTACAGATACGCAGTATTTT. Translation: CASSPSGTSTDTQYF. J is TRBJ2-3 and V is TRBV28, with 8 bases lining up with TRBD2. Trimming at V came to 5 bases and at J to 3 bases, leaving 7 bases not matched to a gene. In germline, CDR1 is MDHEN, CDR2 SYDVKM. The CDR3 totals 15 residues.

This clone was counted once. This chain connects TRBV5-1 to TRBJ1-1, with D uncertain. The germline V gene encodes CDR1 SGHRS and CDR2 YFSETQ. The V and J ends lost 0 bases and 11 bases respectively, with 14 bases between them. This CDR3 has 13 residues. The CDR3 DNA is TGCGCCAGCAGCTTGGGGACGGTGAGCGGGGCTTTCTTT. Its protein is CASSLGTVSGAFF. Full variable domain (outside the CDR3, taken from reference TRBV5-1 and TRBJ1-1): KAGVTQTPRYLIKTRGQQVTLSCSPISGHRSVSWYQQTPGQGLQFLFEYFSETQRNKGNFPGRFSGRQFSNSRSEMNVSTLELGDSALYLCASSLGTVSGAFFGQGTRLTVV.

The chain carries TRBV5-1 and TRBJ2-5, with D perhaps TRBD2 (5 bases). This CDR3 region has 15 residues. Germline CDR1 SGHRS, CDR2 YFSETQ. V was pared by 0 bases and J by 1 base, with 10 bases between. Here the CDR3 reads CASSLGVAGQETQYF. The CDR3 nucleotides are TGCGCCAGCAGCTTGGGTGTCGCGGGCCAAGAGACCCAGTACTTC.

This rearrangement joins TRBV19 to TRBJ2-7; 14 bases agree with TRBD2. The CDR3 length is 19 residues. Germline lookup yields CDR1 LNHDA and CDR2 SQIVND (reference sequence). J gave up 1 base and V 4 bases, and 12 bases lay outside the gene matches. The DNA for the CDR3 is TGTGCCAGTAGTAGCCGACTAGCGGGAGGGCCCGGCAAGTCCTACGAGCAGTACTTC. Protein product: CASSSRLAGGPGKSYEQYF.

This clone was detected only a few times. The J gene is TRBJ2-2, the V gene TRBV5-1; D gene unclear. The CDR3 is made up of 11 amino acids. The V end lost 4 bases, the J end lost 8 bases, and 6 bases lay between the germline ends. CDR1 is SGHRS and CDR2 is YFSETQ in the germline V gene. The CDR3, as DNA: TGCGCCAGCAGCGATGGTGGGGAGCTGTTTTTT. Its translation is CASSDGGELFF.

This clone was counted once. The chain combines TRBV18 with TRBJ2-7; 9 nucleotides align to TRBD1. The V gene end was trimmed by 6 bases and the J gene end by 0 bases; junction bases not matched to a gene: 9. This CDR3 comprises 16 residues. Germline V lookup: CDR1 KGHSH, CDR2 LQKENI. The CDR3 DNA reads TGTGCCAGCTCCCCGGCGGGACAGGGAACCTCCTACGAGCAGTACTTC. Translated: CASSPAGQGTSYEQYF.

V and J are TRBV19 and TRBJ1-1; D call uncertain. V lost 4 bases to trimming and J lost 1 base, with 7 bases between them. Germline V CDR1 and CDR2: LNHDA, SQIVND (reference sequence). The CDR3 is 13 amino acids. CDR3 sequence (DNA): TGTGCCAGTAGTACGTCCCGGAACACTGAAGCTTTCTTT. This sequence encodes CASSTSRNTEAFF.

V and J are TRBV27 and TRBJ2-7; 7 bases agree with TRBD2. The CDR3 is 12 residues long. Germline V gene lookup returns CDR1 MNHEY and CDR2 SMNVEV (reference sequence). V lost 3 bases to trimming and J lost 6 bases; unmatched junction nucleotides: 2. CDR3 sequence (DNA): TGTGCCAGCAGTTTGGGAGGGGTCGAGCAGTACTTC. Translating it yields CASSLGGVEQYF.

The chain has TRBV4-2 and TRBJ1-3; D is perhaps TRBD1 (6 bases). CDR1 is LGHNA, CDR2 YNFKEQ, per germline. CDR3 length: 14 amino acids. V lost 6 bases to trimming and J lost 5 bases, with 14 bases between them. In DNA form, the CDR3 reads TGTGCCAGCAGTATCCAGGGGACGAGAAACACCATATATTTT. It codes for CASSIQGTRNTIYF.

The J gene is TRBJ2-5, the V gene TRBV5-1, with a tentative D call TRBD2 (6 bases). The CDR3 spans 16 residues. V gave up 0 bases and J gave up 5 bases, with 17 bases separating them. Germline values: CDR1 SGHRS, CDR2 YFSETQ. The CDR3 DNA reads TGCGCCAGCAGCTTGGCGCCCGACGGGAGTTGGGAGACCCAGTACTTC. Its protein product is CASSLAPDGSWETQYF.

The chain uses TRBV7-9 and TRBJ1-3; TRBD1 is a possible D gene (6 bases). The CDR3 runs to 16 residues. CDR1 and CDR2 (germline): SEHNR, FQNEAQ (reference sequence). V dropped 5 bases and J dropped 2 bases, with 16 bases sitting between them. The CDR3 bases are TGTGCCAGCAGCCGCTCAGGGGCAGTGACTGGAAACACCATATATTTT. Encoded protein: CASSRSGAVTGNTIYF. Complete variable domain (other parts from reference TRBV7-9 and TRBJ1-3): DTGVSQNPRHKITKRGQNVTFRCDPISEHNRLYWYRQTLGQGPEFLTYFQNEAQLEKSRLLSDRFSAERPKGSFSTLEIQRTEQGDSAMYLCASSRSGAVTGNTIYFGEGSWLTVV.

V and J are TRBV11-2 and TRBJ1-1; TRBD1 matches 8 bases. CDR1 SGHAT and CDR2 FQNNGV come from the germline V gene. This CDR3 contains 15 residues. The V and J ends lost 5 bases and 1 base, in that order; junction bases with no gene match: 6. The CDR3 spells CASSPPTGANTEAFF. CDR3 sequence (DNA): TGTGCCAGCAGCCCCCCGACAGGGGCGAACACTGAAGCTTTCTTT.

The gene calls are TRBV7-9 and TRBJ2-1, with TRBD2 matching 7 bases. Germline lookup yields CDR1 SEHNR and CDR2 FQNEAQ (reference sequence). The CDR3 totals 15 residues. The J segment lost 9 bases and the V segment lost 5 bases, leaving 13 bases of the junction unmatched. Written as DNA, the CDR3 is TGTGCCAGCAGCAAGCCGGGACTAAATTATGGTGAGCAGTTCTTC. Translation: CASSKPGLNYGEQFF.

This rearrangement joins TRBV4-1 to TRBJ1-5; maybe TRBD1 (6 bases). Germline V lookup: CDR1 MGHRA, CDR2 YSYEKL. The CDR3 spans 17 residues. V lost 2 bases, J lost 2 bases, and 16 bases lay in between. In nucleotides, the CDR3 is TGCGCCAGCAGCCAAACACCAGGGGACGGGGGCAATCAGCCCCAGCATTTT. Translating it yields CASSQTPGDGGNQPQHF.

The chain joins TRBV7-7 to TRBJ2-5, with no clear D. From germline, CDR1 is SSHAT and CDR2 FNYEAQ (reference sequence). The germline V and J ends were trimmed by 5 bases and 6 bases, with 13 bases remaining between them. The CDR3 consists of 13 residues. The CDR3 region is CASSSDSLQTQYF. The CDR3 region has the DNA TGTGCCAGCAGCAGTGACTCGCTTCAGACCCAGTACTTC.

The V gene is TRBV6-1, the J gene TRBJ1-1; 8 bases are a match to TRBD1. The CDR3 totals 14 residues. The V gene's germline CDR1 is MNHNS and CDR2 SASEGT. Trimming cost V 9 bases and J 5 bases; bases outside gene matches: 11. CDR3 sequence reads: CASGEDRVRTEAFF. The CDR3 bases are TGTGCCAGTGGTGAGGACAGGGTTCGGACTGAAGCTTTCTTT.

The V and J genes are TRBV28 and TRBJ1-1, with 10 positions matching TRBD1. CDR3 length: 17 amino acids. Germline V lookup: CDR1 MDHEN, CDR2 SYDVKM. After removal of 6 bases from V and 3 bases from J, the junction contained 13 bases not matched to a gene. CDR3 amino acids: CASRYRDRGRRDTEAFF. The DNA of the CDR3 is TGTGCCAGCAGATACAGGGACAGGGGCCGACGGGACACTGAAGCTTTCTTT.

CDR3 protein: CASSPGIQLGGNEQFF. The CDR3 DNA follows: TGTGCCAGCTCACCCGGGATCCAGCTAGGGGGGAATGAGCAGTTCTTC. The chain recombines TRBV18 with TRBJ2-1; D assignment may be TRBD1 or TRBD2 (6 bases each). CDR3 length: 16 amino acids. Germline V lookup: CDR1 KGHSH, CDR2 LQKENI. With 3 bases removed from V and 7 bases from J, the gap between germline ends came to 19 bases.